The TCR beta chain described here comes from a study of blood T cell repertoires in COVID-19 (dated by TCRdb to 2020 to 2022). For context, the study as a whole: Samples from collaborators originated in the United States, Italy and Spain and spanned both the acute and convalescent phases of COVID-19. Samples were obtained from the ongoing ImmuneRACE study (first 160 participants) and from about 1,300 subjects provided by 6 global collaborators. Where available, HLA class I and class II types were obtained from metadata supplied by the sample provider rather than from assay-based typing. Sample metadata almost always included a de-identified subject ID, COVID-19 status, age in years and sex. The prospective study material was composed of cDNA or gDNA derived from T cells, B-cell-depleted T cells, or PBMCs. A freely available public database, intended as a resource for researchers studying the immune response to SARS-CoV-2, is where the repertoires were released. Subjects who had been exposed to COVID-19, were actively infected with it, or had recovered from it provided the deeply sampled blood TCRbeta repertoires that made up the dataset.

TCRbeta CDR3 regions were amplified from genomic DNA by means of the immunoSEQ Assay, a bias-controlled multiplex PCR. Under the source paper's analysis protocol: Nucleated cell counts per sample were estimated from amplification of reference gene primers within the assay. To quantify the absolute abundance of each unique TCRbeta CDR3 rearrangement, sequence reads were collapsed and filtered. For each sample, productive Simpson clonality was calculated by taking the square root of Simpson's diversity index across productive rearrangements. Not all clones reach the TCRdb copy of this immuneACCESS table, which keeps in-frame sequences only. Checked studies attribute under half of the gap to unresolved V genes and leave the rest unexplained. Clone size and V and J calls were adopted from that table, with D and trimming inferred from the DNA. This sample holds more than 120,000 clones; approximately 87% were observed only once. The ten largest make up roughly 8% of the sample.

As concerns this clone: Its antigen is not yet known. Base qualities are not recorded, but no much larger clone differs from it by a single base.

Whole blood was collected in K2EDTA tubes by collaborating institutions according to the institutions' own protocols. For TCRbeta analysis, collaborator samples were shipped as frozen whole blood, as isolated PBMCs, or as DNA extracted from either sample type. Beyond this particular receptor, the publication reports: How much clinical and demographic metadata was included differed by source and by participant, and the metadata was provided uncurated.

The CDR3 runs 15 amino acids, cysteine and phenylalanine included. The DNA shown is the 45-base CDR3, in frame from base 1. Taken from the germline V gene, the CDR1 and CDR2 loops are MDHEN and SYDVKM. Trimming takes 4 bases off V and 10 bases off J; junction bases not matched to a gene: 11. The receptor was derived from a woman aged 50 to 60 with active or convalescent COVID-19. The chain employs TRBV28 and TRBJ2-1, with 9 central nucleotides matching TRBD2. The material sequenced was peripheral blood. The CDR3 amino acid sequence is: CASSSTSGPSWEQFF. The nucleotides are TGTGCCAGCAGTTCGACTAGCGGCCCGAGTTGGGAGCAGTTCTTC.